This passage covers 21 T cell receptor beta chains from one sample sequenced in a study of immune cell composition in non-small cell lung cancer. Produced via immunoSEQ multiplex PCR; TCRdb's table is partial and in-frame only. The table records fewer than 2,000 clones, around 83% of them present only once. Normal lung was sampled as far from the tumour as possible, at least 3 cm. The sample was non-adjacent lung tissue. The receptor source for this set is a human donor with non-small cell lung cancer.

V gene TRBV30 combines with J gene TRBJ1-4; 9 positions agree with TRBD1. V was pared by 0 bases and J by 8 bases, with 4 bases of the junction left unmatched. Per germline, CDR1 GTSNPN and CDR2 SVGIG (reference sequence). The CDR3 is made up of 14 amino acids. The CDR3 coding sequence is TGTGCCTGGAGTGTACAGGGGGCTGGGGAAAAACTGTTTTTT. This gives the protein CAWSVQGAGEKLFF.

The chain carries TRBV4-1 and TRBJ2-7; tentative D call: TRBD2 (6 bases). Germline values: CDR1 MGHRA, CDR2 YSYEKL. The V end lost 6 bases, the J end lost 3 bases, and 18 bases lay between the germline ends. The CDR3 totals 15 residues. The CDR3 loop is CASREIGLRDYEQYF. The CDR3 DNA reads TGCGCCAGCAGAGAAATAGGGCTGCGGGACTACGAGCAGTACTTC.

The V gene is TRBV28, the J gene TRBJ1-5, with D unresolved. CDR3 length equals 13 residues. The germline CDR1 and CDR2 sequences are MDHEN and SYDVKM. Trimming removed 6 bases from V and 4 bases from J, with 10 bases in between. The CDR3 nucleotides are TGTGCCAGCAGGCTCGCGGGGAATCAGCCCCAGCATTTT. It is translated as CASRLAGNQPQHF.

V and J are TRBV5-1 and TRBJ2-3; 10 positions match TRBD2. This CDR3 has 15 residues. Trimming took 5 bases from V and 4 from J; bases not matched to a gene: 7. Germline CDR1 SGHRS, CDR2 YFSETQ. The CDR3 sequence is CASRNLAGEADTQYF. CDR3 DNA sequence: TGCGCCAGCAGAAACCTAGCGGGAGAGGCAGATACGCAGTATTTT.

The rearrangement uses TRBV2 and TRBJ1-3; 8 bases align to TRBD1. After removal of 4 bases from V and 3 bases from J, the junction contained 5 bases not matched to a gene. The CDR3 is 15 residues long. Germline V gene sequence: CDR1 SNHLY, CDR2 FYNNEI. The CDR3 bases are TGTGCCAGCAGTGCAAACAGGGGGAGTGGAAACACCATATATTTT. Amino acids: CASSANRGSGNTIYF.

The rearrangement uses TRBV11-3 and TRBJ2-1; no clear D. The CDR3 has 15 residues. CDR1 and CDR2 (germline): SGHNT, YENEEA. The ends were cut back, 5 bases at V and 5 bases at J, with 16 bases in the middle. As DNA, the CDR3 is TGTGCCAGCAGCCCCGAGGCTAGTCGCGACAATGAGCAGTTCTTC. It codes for CASSPEASRDNEQFF.

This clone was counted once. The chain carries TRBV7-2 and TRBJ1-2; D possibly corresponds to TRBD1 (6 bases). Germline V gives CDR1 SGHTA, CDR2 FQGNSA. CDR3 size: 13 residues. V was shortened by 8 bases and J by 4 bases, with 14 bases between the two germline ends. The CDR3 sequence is CASGAGQTYGYTF. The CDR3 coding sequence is TGTGCCAGCGGAGCCGGACAGACCTATGGCTACACCTTC.

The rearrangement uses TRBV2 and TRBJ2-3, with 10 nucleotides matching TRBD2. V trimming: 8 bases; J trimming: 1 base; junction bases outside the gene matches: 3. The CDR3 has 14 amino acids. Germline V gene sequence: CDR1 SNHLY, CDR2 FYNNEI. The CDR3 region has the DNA TGTGCCAGCGATGGACTAGCGGGCACAGATACGCAGTATTTT. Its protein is CASDGLAGTDTQYF.

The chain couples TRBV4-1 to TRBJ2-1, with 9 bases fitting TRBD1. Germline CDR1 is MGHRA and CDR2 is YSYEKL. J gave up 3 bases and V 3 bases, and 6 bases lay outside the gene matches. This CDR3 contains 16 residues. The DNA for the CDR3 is TGCGCCAGCAGCCACCCACCGGGACAGGGCTACAATGAGCAGTTCTTC. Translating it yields CASSHPPGQGYNEQFF.

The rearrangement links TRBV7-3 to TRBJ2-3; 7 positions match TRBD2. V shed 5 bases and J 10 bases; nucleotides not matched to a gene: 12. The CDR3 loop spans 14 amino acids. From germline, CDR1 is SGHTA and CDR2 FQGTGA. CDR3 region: CASSSGTGSRPQYF. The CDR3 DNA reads TGTGCCAGCAGCAGCGGGACTGGGAGTAGACCGCAGTATTTT.

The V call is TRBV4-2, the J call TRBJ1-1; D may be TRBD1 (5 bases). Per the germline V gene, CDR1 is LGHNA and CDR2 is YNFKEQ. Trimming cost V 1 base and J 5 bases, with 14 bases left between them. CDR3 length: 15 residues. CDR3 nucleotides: TGTGCCAGCAGCCAAGGGTATCAGGGCAAGACTGAAGCTTTCTTT. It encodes CASSQGYQGKTEAFF.

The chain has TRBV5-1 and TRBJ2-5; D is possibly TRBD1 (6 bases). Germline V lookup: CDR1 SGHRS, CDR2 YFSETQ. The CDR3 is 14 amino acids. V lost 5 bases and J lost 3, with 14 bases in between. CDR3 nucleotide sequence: TGCGCCAGCAGATCAGGGGCGAGGGAAGAGACCCAGTACTTC. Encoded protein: CASRSGAREETQYF.

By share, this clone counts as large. In DNA form, the CDR3 reads TGTGCCAGCAGCTCCAGGACAACCGGCTCCTACAATGAGCAGTTCTTC. Protein product: CASSSRTTGSYNEQFF. This sequence joins TRBV11-3 and TRBJ2-1, with TRBD1 as a possible D gene (5 bases). The ends were cut back, 4 bases at V and 0 bases at J, with 13 bases in the middle. The CDR3 has 16 amino acids. The germline V gene encodes CDR1 SGHNT and CDR2 YENEEA.

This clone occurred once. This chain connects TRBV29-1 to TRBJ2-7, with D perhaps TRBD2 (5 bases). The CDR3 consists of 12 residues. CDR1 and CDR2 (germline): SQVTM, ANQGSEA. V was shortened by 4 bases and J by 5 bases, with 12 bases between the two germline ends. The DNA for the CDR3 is TGCAGCGTTGCTCGGGGTTTCGACGAGCAGTACTTC. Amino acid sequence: CSVARGFDEQYF.

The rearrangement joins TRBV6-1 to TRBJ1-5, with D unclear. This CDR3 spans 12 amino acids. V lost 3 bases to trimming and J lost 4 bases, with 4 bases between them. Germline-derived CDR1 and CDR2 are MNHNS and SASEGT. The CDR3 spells CASSESNQPQHF. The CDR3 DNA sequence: TGTGCCAGCAGTGAGTCAAATCAGCCCCAGCATTTT.

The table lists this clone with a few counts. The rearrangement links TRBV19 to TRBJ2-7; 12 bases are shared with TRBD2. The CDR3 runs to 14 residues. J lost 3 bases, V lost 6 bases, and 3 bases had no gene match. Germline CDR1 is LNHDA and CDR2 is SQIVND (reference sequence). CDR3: CASSMTSGGYEQYF. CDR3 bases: TGTGCCAGTAGCATGACTAGCGGGGGCTACGAGCAGTACTTC.

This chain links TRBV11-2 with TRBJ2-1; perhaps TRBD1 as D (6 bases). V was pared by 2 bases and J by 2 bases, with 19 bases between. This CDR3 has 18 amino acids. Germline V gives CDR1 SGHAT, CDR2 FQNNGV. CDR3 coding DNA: TGTGCCAGCAGCTTATTGTATCCCGAAGGGGGTACCTACAATGAGCAGTTCTTC. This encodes CASSLLYPEGGTYNEQFF.

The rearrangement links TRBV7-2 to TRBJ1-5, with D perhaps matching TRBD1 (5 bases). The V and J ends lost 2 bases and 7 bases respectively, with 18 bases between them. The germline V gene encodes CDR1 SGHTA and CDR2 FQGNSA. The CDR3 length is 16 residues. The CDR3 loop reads CASSLHIRGGGQPQHF. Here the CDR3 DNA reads TGTGCCAGCAGCTTACATATTAGGGGAGGTGGGCAGCCCCAGCATTTT.

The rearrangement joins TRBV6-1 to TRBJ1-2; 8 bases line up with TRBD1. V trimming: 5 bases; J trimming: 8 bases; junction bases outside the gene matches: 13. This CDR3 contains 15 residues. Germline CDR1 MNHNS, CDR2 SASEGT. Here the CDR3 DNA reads TGTGCCAGCAGTCCGGTGGGGCAGGGGGCAAGGGGCTACACCTTC. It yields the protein CASSPVGQGARGYTF.

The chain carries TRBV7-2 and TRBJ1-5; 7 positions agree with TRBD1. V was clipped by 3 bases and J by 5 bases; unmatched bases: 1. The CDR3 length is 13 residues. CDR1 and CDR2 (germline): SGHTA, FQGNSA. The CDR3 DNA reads TGTGCCAGCAGCTTCGACAGGGATCAGCCCCAGCATTTT. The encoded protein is CASSFDRDQPQHF.

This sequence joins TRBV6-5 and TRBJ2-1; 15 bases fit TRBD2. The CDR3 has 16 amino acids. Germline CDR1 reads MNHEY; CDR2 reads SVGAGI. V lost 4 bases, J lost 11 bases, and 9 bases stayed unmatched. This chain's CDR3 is CASSFSSGLAGGKQFF. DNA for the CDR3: TGTGCCAGCAGTTTCTCCTCGGGACTAGCGGGAGGCAAGCAGTTCTTC.